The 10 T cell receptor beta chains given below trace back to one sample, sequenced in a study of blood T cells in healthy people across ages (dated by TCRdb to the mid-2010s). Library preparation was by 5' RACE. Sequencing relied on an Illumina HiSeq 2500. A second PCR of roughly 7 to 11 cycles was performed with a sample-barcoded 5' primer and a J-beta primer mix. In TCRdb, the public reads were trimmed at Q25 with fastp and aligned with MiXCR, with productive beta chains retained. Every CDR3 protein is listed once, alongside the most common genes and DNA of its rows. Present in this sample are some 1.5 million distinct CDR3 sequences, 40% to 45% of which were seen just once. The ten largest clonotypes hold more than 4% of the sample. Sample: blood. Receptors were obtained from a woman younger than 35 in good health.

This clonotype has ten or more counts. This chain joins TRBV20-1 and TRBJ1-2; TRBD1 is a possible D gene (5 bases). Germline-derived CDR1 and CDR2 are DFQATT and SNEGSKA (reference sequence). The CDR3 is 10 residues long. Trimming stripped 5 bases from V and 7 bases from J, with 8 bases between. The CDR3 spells CSAGGGGYTF. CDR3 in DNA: TGCAGTGCTGGGGGGGGTGGCTACACCTTC.

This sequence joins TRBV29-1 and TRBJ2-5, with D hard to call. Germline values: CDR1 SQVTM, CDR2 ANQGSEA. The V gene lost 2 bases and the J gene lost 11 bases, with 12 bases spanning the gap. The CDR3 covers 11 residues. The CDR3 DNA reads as TGCAGCGTTGAAATCCATGGTCGGCAGTACTTC. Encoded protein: CSVEIHGRQYF.

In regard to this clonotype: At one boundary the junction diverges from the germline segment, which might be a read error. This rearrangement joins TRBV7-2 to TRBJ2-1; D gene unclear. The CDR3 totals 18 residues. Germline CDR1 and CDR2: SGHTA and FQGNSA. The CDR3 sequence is CVSSSVLMKRSSYNEQFF. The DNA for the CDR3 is TGTGTCAGCAGCTCCGTCCTCATGAAGCGTAGCTCCTACAATGAGCAGTTCTTC.

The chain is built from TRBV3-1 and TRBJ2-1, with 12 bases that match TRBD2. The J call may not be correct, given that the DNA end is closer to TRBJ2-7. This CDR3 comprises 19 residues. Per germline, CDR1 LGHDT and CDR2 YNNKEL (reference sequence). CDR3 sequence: CASSPQTSGGPHPYNEQYF. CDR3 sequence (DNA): TGTGCCAGCAGCCCCCAGACTAGCGGGGGCCCTCATCCCTACAATGAGCAGTACTTC.

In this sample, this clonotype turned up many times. CDR3 protein: CASSQGLKTYEQYF. CDR3 DNA: TGTGCCAGCAGCCAAGGCCTAAAAACCTACGAGCAGTACTTC. V is TRBV7-8 and J is TRBJ2-7; D call uncertain. CDR1 is SGHVS, CDR2 FQNEAQ, per germline. The CDR3 is made up of 14 amino acids. Trimming took 5 bases from V and 2 from J, leaving 13 bases between them.

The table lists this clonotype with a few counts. For the CDR3, the DNA is TGCGCCAGCAGCGTACTAGCGCCTGCTAGCACAGATACGCAGTATTTT. Residues: CASSVLAPASTDTQYF. The V call is TRBV4-3, the J call TRBJ2-3, with TRBD2 identical over 7 bases. There are 16 residues in the CDR3. V lost 5 bases, J lost 0 bases, and 8 bases stayed unmatched. Germline CDR1 reads LGHNA; CDR2 reads YSLEER.

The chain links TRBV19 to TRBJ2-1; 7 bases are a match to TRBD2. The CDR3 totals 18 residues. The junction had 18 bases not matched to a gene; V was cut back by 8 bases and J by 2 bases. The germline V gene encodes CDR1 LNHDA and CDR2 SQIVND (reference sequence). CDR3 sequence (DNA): TGTGCCAGTTCTTCCCGGCAACGGGGGGATTTCGCCTACAATGAGCAGTTCTTC. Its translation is CASSSRQRGDFAYNEQFF.

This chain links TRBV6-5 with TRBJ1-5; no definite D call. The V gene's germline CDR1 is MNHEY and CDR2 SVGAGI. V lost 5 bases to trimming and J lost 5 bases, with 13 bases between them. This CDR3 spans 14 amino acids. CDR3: CASSPWTGDQPQHF. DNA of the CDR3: TGTGCCAGCAGTCCATGGACGGGAGATCAGCCCCAGCATTTT.

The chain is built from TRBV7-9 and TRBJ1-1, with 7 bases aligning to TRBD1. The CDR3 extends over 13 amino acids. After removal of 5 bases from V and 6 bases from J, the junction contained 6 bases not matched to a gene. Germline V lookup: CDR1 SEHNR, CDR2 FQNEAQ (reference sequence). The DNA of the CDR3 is TGTGCCAGCAGCCCGACAGGGTTCGCTGAAGCTTTCTTT. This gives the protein CASSPTGFAEAFF.

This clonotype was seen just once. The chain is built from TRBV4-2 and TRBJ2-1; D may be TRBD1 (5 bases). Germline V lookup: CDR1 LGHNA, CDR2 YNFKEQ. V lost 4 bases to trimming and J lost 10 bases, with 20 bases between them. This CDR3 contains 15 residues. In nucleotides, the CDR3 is TGTGCCAGCAGCCCCAAAGCCCCGACAGCCTACGAGCAGTTCTTC. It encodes CASSPKAPTAYEQFF.